The rows below give T cell receptor beta chains drawn from one sample of a study of shared clonotypes between healthy human individuals. The method was immunoSEQ multiplex PCR; TCRdb's version includes in-frame clones alone and lacks a portion of them. The table lists some 1.5 million clones, around 95% of them singletons. The source material was naive CD4+ T cells sorted from blood. The receptors derive from a man younger than 45 in good health. CDR3s include the opening cysteine and the closing phenylalanine or tryptophan. D genes are given only for firm matches. Size is omitted from some rows. Given values are once, few, many or a class for expanded clones.

TGTGCCACCAGCAGTCGACTGATTAGCAATCAGCCCCAGCATTTT,CATSSRLISNQPQHF,.,.,TRBJ1-5,TRBV15
TGTGCCACCTCTCGACGCCGGACAGGGAGCTACAATGAGCAGTTCTTC,CATSRRRTGSYNEQFF,.,TRBD1,TRBJ2-1,TRBV25-1
TGTGCCAGCAGTTTATTTGGTATTGGCAATCAGCCCCAGCATTTT,CASSLFGIGNQPQHF,.,.,TRBJ1-5,TRBV27
TGTGCCAGCAGTGGAGGCGGGGGTACGGAGACCCAGTACTTC,CASSGGGGTETQYF,.,TRBD2,TRBJ2-5,TRBV6-6
TGCGCCAGCAATCAAGGGGCGACCCAAGAGACCCAGTACTTC,CASNQGATQETQYF,.,.,TRBJ2-5,TRBV5-1
TGTGCCAGCAGTTTAGGAGGCCAAGAGACCCAGTACTTC,CASSLGGQETQYF,.,.,TRBJ2-5,TRBV28
TGTGCCAGCAGACCCACTAGCCAATACACAGATACGCAGTATTTT,CASRPTSQYTDTQYF,.,.,TRBJ2-3,TRBV6-6
TGCGCCAGCAGCCTCGGTCCGACTGAAAAACTGTTTTTT,CASSLGPTEKLFF,.,.,TRBJ1-4,TRBV4-1
TGTGCCAGCAGCCCTCAGAGGTTAGGAGCTTTCTTT,CASSPQRLGAFF,.,.,TRBJ1-1,TRBV9
TGTGCCAGCAGCCCCCCACTGGCGGCAAACAACAATGAGCAGTTCTTC,CASSPPLAANNNEQFF,.,.,TRBJ2-1,TRBV7-2
TGCAGCGTTGAAGGTCTGGGGGCAGGGGCCGGCCGCTACACCTTC,CSVEGLGAGAGRYTF,.,.,TRBJ1-2,TRBV29-1
TGTGCCTTGAAAACAGGGGACTACACCGGGGAGCTGTTTTTT,CALKTGDYTGELFF,.,.,TRBJ2-2,TRBV30
TGCAGCGGAGGGCTGATGAACACTGAAGCTTTCTTT,CSGGLMNTEAFF,.,.,TRBJ1-1,TRBV29-1
TGTGCCAGCAGTGAAGAATTGCTTAGCGATGAGCAGTTCTTC,CASSEELLSDEQFF,.,.,TRBJ2-1,TRBV2
TGTGCCAGCAGCTTAGATGGCACAGATACGCAGTATTTT,CASSLDGTDTQYF,.,.,TRBJ2-3,TRBV11-2
TGTGCCAGCAGCGTAGCTCTAGGGGACTATGGCTACACCTTC,CASSVALGDYGYTF,.,.,TRBJ1-2,TRBV9
TGTGCCACCAGCAGAGCCAGGGGCTACGAGCAGTACTTC,CATSRARGYEQYF,.,.,TRBJ2-7,TRBV15
TGTGCCAGCAGTGAGGGCTCCAAAAACATTCAGTACTTC,CASSEGSKNIQYF,.,.,TRBJ2-4,TRBV2
TGTGCCTGGAGCACCAGGGGTATTTCCTACGAGCAGTACTTC,CAWSTRGISYEQYF,.,.,TRBJ2-7,TRBV30
TGTGCCAGCAGTGGACAGGGGGTAAGATCTGGGGCCAACGTCCTGACTTTC,CASSGQGVRSGANVLTF,once,TRBD1,TRBJ2-6,TRBV6-1
TGCAGCGCGGGACAGAGTTACGAGCAGTACTTC,CSAGQSYEQYF,.,TRBD1,TRBJ2-7,TRBV29-1
TGTGCCAGCAGCTTAGGGCAGGGGGCTCTCTATGGCTACACCTTC,CASSLGQGALYGYTF,.,TRBD1,TRBJ1-2,TRBV7-8
TGTGCCAGCAGCCGCTTAGCCGCCCTAGCGGGCTCCTACGAGCAGTACTTC,CASSRLAALAGSYEQYF,.,TRBD2,TRBJ2-7,TRBV7-8
TGTGCCAGCAGCTTAGCTAGCGGGATTGATCGGGAGCAGTTCTTC,CASSLASGIDREQFF,once,TRBD2,TRBJ2-1,TRBV11-3
TGTGCCAGCAGCGTAGGGGGTCCGAATGAAAAACTGTTTTTT,CASSVGGPNEKLFF,.,.,TRBJ1-4,TRBV9
TGTGCCACTGAACCGCCGATTTCTAGCACAGATACGCAGTATTTT,CATEPPISSTDTQYF,.,.,TRBJ2-3,TRBV15
TGCGCCAGCAGAGAGAGCGGGAGTGGGGCGGTGGAGCAGTTCTTC,CASRESGSGAVEQFF,.,TRBD2,TRBJ2-1,TRBV5-1
TGCAGCGCCAGGGGGACAGGCACGTCAACTGAAAAACTGTTTTTT,CSARGTGTSTEKLFF,.,TRBD1,TRBJ1-4,TRBV29-1
TGTGCCAGCAGCTTAGTACAGGGGGCCTCCTACGAGCAGTACTTC,CASSLVQGASYEQYF,.,TRBD1,TRBJ2-7,TRBV7-2